This T cell receptor (beta chain) stems from a study of T cell responses to AZD1222 COVID-19 vaccine. Points from the study as a whole: Distributed over spike, vaccine-associated CD4 TCRs predominated at 160-218 and 743-854. All repertoire sampling was performed exclusively after the peak T cell response.

A note on this clone: Its antigen is unidentified.

Data came from immunoSEQ multiplex PCR; TCRdb stores just in-frame clones and leaves some out. This sample yields over 130,000 clones, of which about 91% are seen a single time; about a tenth belongs to the top ten. V was clipped by 7 bases and J by 2 bases; unmatched bases: 11. Germline CDR1 reads SGHAT; CDR2 reads FQNNGV. The CDR3 contains 16 residues. The sequence was obtained from an adult who received the AZD1222 COVID-19 vaccine. This sample comprised peripheral blood, obtained 28 days after the second AZD1222 dose. The genes are TRBV11-2 and TRBJ2-3; 8 bases are shared with TRBD2. In nucleotides, the CDR3 is TGTGCCAGCACCCGGGGGGCGGGGGGACCCACAGATACGCAGTATTTT. This codes for CASTRGAGGPTDTQYF.